The 27 T cell receptor beta chains presented below share a single source sample, sequenced in a study of immune evolution from preneoplasia to lung adenocarcinoma (dated by TCRdb to the early 2020s). The library was generated by the immunoSEQ multiplex PCR assay. TCRdb re-hosts the immuneACCESS table, in-frame sequences only. Its copies lack some clones; in the studies checked, an unresolved V gene accounts for under half of them, and the cause for the rest is not known. For this sample there are approximately 15,000 clones; 65% to 90% appear just once. The top ten clonotypes cover around 3% of the sample. Sequenced: FFPE lung adenocarcinoma in situ tissue. The cell subset or site label of this sample denotes: preinvasive adenocarcinoma in situ (AIS). The origin of the receptors is a donor older than 65 with lung adenocarcinoma.

The V call is TRBV7-8, the J call TRBJ2-3; TRBD2 agrees at 7 bases. Germline-derived CDR1 and CDR2 are SGHVS and FQNEAQ. With V trimmed by 5 bases and J by 2 bases, 10 bases remained unmatched. This CDR3 comprises 16 residues. CDR3 in DNA: TGTGCCAGCAGCCCGATCGGGGGACTACTCACAGATACGCAGTATTTT. This sequence encodes CASSPIGGLLTDTQYF.

As DNA, the CDR3 is TGTGCCAGCAGGATCCGATTTGATCAGCCCCAGCATTTT. It specifies CASRIRFDQPQHF. This chain uses TRBV27 with TRBJ1-5; D remains ambiguous. Trimming took off 6 bases at V and 5 bases at J, with 11 bases between the two ends. In germline, CDR1 is MNHEY, CDR2 SMNVEV (reference sequence). The CDR3 extends over 13 amino acids.

The chain is built from TRBV5-1 and TRBJ2-1; the match to TRBD1 covers 10 bases. Germline V CDR1 and CDR2: SGHRS, YFSETQ. This CDR3 contains 16 residues. The trim removed 3 bases at V and 7 bases at J, leaving 10 bases unmatched. As DNA, the CDR3 is TGCGCCAGCAGCTGGTATGGGGGGACAGGGGATAATGAGCAGTTCTTC. Translation: CASSWYGGTGDNEQFF.

The chain is built from TRBV7-2 and TRBJ1-2, with D hard to call. Germline CDR1 SGHTA, CDR2 FQGNSA. The CDR3 has 14 amino acids. V was shortened by 3 bases and J by 4 bases, with 12 bases between the two germline ends. The CDR3 DNA follows: TGTGCCAGCAGCTTCCCCCAGGTCTCCTATGGCTACACCTTC. Translation: CASSFPQVSYGYTF.

This clone showed up just once. This chain links TRBV15 with TRBJ2-3; 10 bases are a match to TRBD1. The ends lost 5 bases at V and 4 bases at J; junction bases unmatched: 9. CDR1 is LNHNV and CDR2 is YYDKDF in the germline V gene (reference sequence). This CDR3 region has 16 residues. CDR3 loop: CATSRTQGQGADTQYF. Here the CDR3 DNA reads TGTGCCACCAGCCGCACCCAAGGACAGGGGGCAGATACGCAGTATTTT. The variable domain in full, with the rest retrieved from reference TRBV15 and TRBJ2-3, is DAMVIQNPRYQVTQFGKPVTLSCSQTLNHNVMYWYQQKSSQAPKLLFHYYDKDFNNEADTPDNFQSRRPNTSFCFLDIRSPGLGDTAMYLCATSRTQGQGADTQYFGPGTRLTVL.

This clone was recorded only once. The CDR3 protein is CASRRQGGNYEQYF. CDR3 bases: TGTGCCAGCAGGCGACAGGGAGGCAACTACGAGCAGTACTTC. This rearrangement joins TRBV27 to TRBJ2-7, with D maybe TRBD1 (7 bases). V was cut by 6 bases and J by 3 bases, with 15 bases left in between. Germline loops: CDR1 MNHEY, CDR2 SMNVEV (reference sequence). The CDR3 is made up of 14 amino acids.

The gene calls are TRBV14 and TRBJ2-2; D may correspond to TRBD1 or TRBD2 (6 bases each). Trimming pared 0 bases from V and 0 bases from J, leaving 11 bases between. CDR3 size: 17 residues. In germline, CDR1 is SGHDN, CDR2 FVKESK. CDR3 nucleotides: TGTGCCAGCAGCCAAGATCGGGGGACAACGAACACCGGGGAGCTGTTTTTT. It encodes CASSQDRGTTNTGELFF.

This clone is a singleton in its sample. The chain has TRBV7-6 and TRBJ1-1; D is undetermined. Germline lookup yields CDR1 SGHVS and CDR2 FNYEAQ. Trimming stripped 2 bases from V and 4 bases from J, with 8 bases between. CDR3 size: 13 residues. CDR3 loop: CASSLSQRTEAFF. CDR3 coding DNA: TGTGCCAGCAGCTTATCACAGCGCACTGAAGCTTTCTTT.

This clone was detected a few times. The chain has TRBV6-6 and TRBJ1-2, with D perhaps TRBD1 (5 bases). From germline, CDR1 is MNHNY and CDR2 SVGAGI (reference sequence). V was shortened by 2 bases and J by 0 bases, with 10 bases between the two germline ends. The CDR3 runs to 15 residues. Written as DNA, the CDR3 is TGTGCCAGCAGTTACCCCGACAGTACTAACTATGGCTACACCTTC. Amino acids: CASSYPDSTNYGYTF.

V gene TRBV4-1 combines with J gene TRBJ2-2, with 9 bases that match TRBD1. The germline gives CDR1 MGHRA, CDR2 YSYEKL. The CDR3 is made up of 18 amino acids. J lost 7 bases, V lost 0 bases, and 12 bases had no gene match. This chain's CDR3 is CASSQDLGQGSYVGELFF. The CDR3 DNA sequence: TGCGCCAGCAGCCAAGATTTGGGACAGGGATCGTATGTCGGGGAGCTGTTTTTT.

The V call is TRBV18, the J call TRBJ1-5; possible D gene TRBD1, 5 bases. This CDR3 contains 15 residues. The germline CDR1 and CDR2 sequences are KGHSH and LQKENI. V shed 3 bases and J shed 0 bases, with 9 bases lying between them. CDR3 nucleotides: TGTGCCAGCTCACCGGGCAGGGCTAGCAATCAGCCCCAGCATTTT. Translation gives CASSPGRASNQPQHF.

The chain has TRBV10-3 and TRBJ1-3; D is perhaps TRBD1 (5 bases). This CDR3 comprises 15 residues. The V gene's germline CDR1 is ENHRY and CDR2 SYGVKD. Trimming cost V 1 base and J 0 bases, with 7 bases left between them. The CDR3 region has the DNA TGTGCCATCAGTGAGTACCAGGGCTCTGGAAACACCATATATTTT. It yields the protein CAISEYQGSGNTIYF.

The rearrangement joins TRBV28 to TRBJ2-1; 13 positions match TRBD2. In germline, CDR1 is MDHEN, CDR2 SYDVKM. The CDR3 is 15 residues long. V shed 4 bases, J shed 7 bases, and the junction held 4 bases outside the gene matches. In nucleotides, the CDR3 is TGTGCCAGCAGTTCTATGACTAGCGGGGGGAATGAGCAGTTCTTC. It yields the protein CASSSMTSGGNEQFF.

The CDR3 DNA is TGCGCCAGCAGCTTGGCCGGACCAGATGGGACCCAGTACTTC. This sequence encodes CASSLAGPDGTQYF. V and J are TRBV5-1 and TRBJ2-5; no clear D. The CDR3 spans 14 residues. Trimming left V 0 bases short and J 7 bases short, with 13 bases between. CDR1 SGHRS and CDR2 YFSETQ come from the germline V gene.

The V gene is TRBV7-2, the J gene TRBJ1-4; D ambiguous. The germline CDR1 and CDR2 sequences are SGHTA and FQGNSA. CDR3 length: 13 amino acids. Trimming left V 1 base short and J 3 bases short, with 3 bases between. CDR3 bases: TGTGCCAGCAGCTTAGGGCCTAATGAAAAACTGTTTTTT. Encoded protein: CASSLGPNEKLFF.

This rearrangement joins TRBV9 to TRBJ2-7, with D tentatively TRBD2 (5 bases). The CDR3 contains 12 residues. The germline V gene encodes CDR1 SGDLS and CDR2 YYNGEE. V shed 4 bases and J shed 6 bases, with 11 bases lying between them. This CDR3 is CASSPPLGEQYF. DNA for the CDR3: TGTGCCAGCAGCCCCCCACTAGGCGAGCAGTACTTC. The variable domain in full, completed from reference TRBV9 and TRBJ2-7, reads DSGVTQTPKHLITATGQRVTLRCSPRSGDLSVYWYQQSLDQGLQFLIQYYNGEERAKGNILERFSAQQFPDLHSELNLSSLELGDSALYFCASSPPLGEQYFGPGTRLTVT.

J is TRBJ2-7 and V is TRBV11-3; 7 bases fit TRBD1. V trimming: 3 bases; J trimming: 5 bases; junction bases outside the gene matches: 1. The germline CDR1 and CDR2 sequences are SGHNT and YENEEA. The CDR3 runs 12 residues. The CDR3 reads CASSFTGDEQYF. The DNA of the CDR3 is TGTGCCAGCAGCTTTACAGGGGACGAGCAGTACTTC.

This clone was counted only a few times. The V gene is TRBV29-1, the J gene TRBJ2-7; D not certain. Germline V gene data show CDR1 as SQVTM and CDR2 as ANQGSEA. Trimming shortened V by 4 bases and J by 2 bases, and 3 bases separated the two germline ends. The CDR3 is made up of 10 amino acids. The CDR3 DNA follows: TGCAGCGTTGTAACCTACGAGCAGTACTTC. Amino acid sequence: CSVVTYEQYF.

The genes are TRBV7-7 and TRBJ2-1, with 10 bases identical to TRBD2. The CDR3 sequence is 13 residues long. Germline V lookup: CDR1 SSHAT, CDR2 FNYEAQ (reference sequence). In nucleotides, the CDR3 is TGTGCTACCGGGACTAGCGTATCCGGTGAGCAGTTCTTC. Its translation: CATGTSVSGEQFF. The entire variable domain, with the rest obtained from reference TRBV7-7 and TRBJ2-1, is as follows: GAGVSQSPRYKVTKRGQDVTLRCDPISSHATLYWYQQALGQGPEFLTYFNYEAQPDKSGLPSDRFSAERPEGSISTLTIQRTEQRDSAMYRCATGTSVSGEQFFGPGTRLTVL.

As regards this clone: The junction differs from germline at one of its ends, possibly a read error. This sequence joins TRBV19 and TRBJ2-7, with D perhaps matching TRBD1 or TRBD2 (6 bases each). Germline V gene data show CDR1 as LNHDA and CDR2 as SQIVND (reference sequence). The CDR3 is made up of 15 amino acids. CDR3 in DNA: TGTGCCAATAGTGTGGGACACCGGAGGGGATACGAGCAGTACTTC. As protein: CANSVGHRRGYEQYF.

The CDR3 nucleotides are TGTGCCAGCAGCTTTGGGAGCGGGAGCGGATTGGAGACCCAGTACTTC. Its translation is CASSFGSGSGLETQYF. The genes are TRBV13 and TRBJ2-5, with 8 positions matching TRBD2. The CDR3 extends over 16 amino acids. Germline CDR1 and CDR2: PRHDT and FYEKMQ (reference sequence). The V segment lost 3 bases and the J segment 5 bases; nucleotides outside the gene matches: 11.

The chain couples TRBV27 to TRBJ2-1; tentative D call: TRBD1 (5 bases). Germline loops: CDR1 MNHEY, CDR2 SMNVEV (reference sequence). V lost 9 bases, J lost 4 bases, and 10 bases lay in between. The CDR3 sequence is 12 residues long. This CDR3 is CASSDSYNEQFF. In nucleotides, the CDR3 is TGTGCCAGTTCAGACAGTTACAATGAGCAGTTCTTC.

The chain has TRBV5-6 and TRBJ2-1, with 10 bases identical to TRBD2. The CDR3 covers 15 residues. Germline V lookup: CDR1 SGHDT, CDR2 YYEEEE. The trim removed 3 bases at V and 8 bases at J, leaving 8 bases unmatched. CDR3 nucleotides: TGTGCCAGCAGCTCGATGGCTAGCGGGAGCGATGAGCAGTTCTTC. Amino acid sequence: CASSSMASGSDEQFF. Looking up the rest from reference TRBV5-6 and TRBJ2-1 gives the full variable domain: DAGVTQSPTHLIKTRGQQVTLRCSPKSGHDTVSWYQQALGQGPQFIFQYYEEEERQRGNFPDRFSGHQFPNYSSELNVNALLLGDSALYLCASSSMASGSDEQFFGPGTRLTVL.

V and J are TRBV7-8 and TRBJ2-7, with D hard to call. The germline V and J ends were trimmed by 3 bases and 0 bases, with 9 bases remaining between them. Germline-derived CDR1 and CDR2 are SGHVS and FQNEAQ. The CDR3 totals 14 residues. The CDR3 loop reads CASSFDPSSYEQYF. CDR3 bases: TGTGCCAGCAGCTTTGATCCGTCCTCCTACGAGCAGTACTTC.

V and J are TRBV5-1 and TRBJ1-5; D uncertain. Trimming removed 0 bases at V and 2 bases at J, with 9 bases between. Germline V lookup: CDR1 SGHRS, CDR2 YFSETQ. The CDR3 totals 15 residues. The CDR3 sequence is CASSLGLAGNQPQHF. The CDR3, as DNA: TGCGCCAGCAGCTTGGGGCTTGCGGGCAATCAGCCCCAGCATTTT. Looking up the rest from reference TRBV5-1 and TRBJ1-5 gives the full variable domain: KAGVTQTPRYLIKTRGQQVTLSCSPISGHRSVSWYQQTPGQGLQFLFEYFSETQRNKGNFPGRFSGRQFSNSRSEMNVSTLELGDSALYLCASSLGLAGNQPQHFGDGTRLSIL.

The chain links TRBV6-5 to TRBJ2-3; D gene unclear. Trimming stripped 7 bases from V and 0 bases from J, with 8 bases between. Per germline, CDR1 MNHEY and CDR2 SVGAGI. The CDR3 consists of 13 residues. CDR3 coding DNA: TGTGCCAGCAAGGCACCTAGCACAGATACGCAGTATTTT. It specifies CASKAPSTDTQYF.

The chain carries TRBV5-4 and TRBJ2-4; no firm D call. V was trimmed by 0 bases and J by 7 bases, leaving 11 bases between them. In germline, CDR1 is SGHNT, CDR2 YYREEE (reference sequence). CDR3 size: 14 residues. CDR3 sequence (DNA): TGTGCCAGCAGCTTGGGAATCGAGAGGAACATTCAGTACTTC. Its translation: CASSLGIERNIQYF.